Below are 12 T cell receptor beta chains sequenced from a single sample in a study of T-cell memory formation after mild COVID-19. TCRdb ran MiXCR on the 5' RACE reads and lists one entry per CDR3 protein. The sample yields 200,000 to 250,000 distinct CDR3 sequences, about 9.2% seen once. Sequencing was carried out using PBMCs or a T cell subset sorted from them (not recorded which). Receptors originate from a man in his late teens or twenties who had mild COVID-19 (a few samples of this study predate the infection). Cell type and time point are not known.

The chain couples TRBV24-1 to TRBJ2-1, with unresolved D. This CDR3 spans 14 amino acids. The V gene lost 9 bases and the J gene lost 2 bases, with 13 bases spanning the gap. Germline V gene lookup returns CDR1 KGHDR and CDR2 SFDVKD. The DNA of the CDR3 is TGTGCCACCCGTTCTTCCGGAGCCTACAATGAGCAGTTCTTC. This translates into CATRSSGAYNEQFF.

This clonotype was observed many times. The chain couples TRBV5-1 to TRBJ2-1, with D perhaps matching TRBD2 (7 bases). Deletions cut 2 bases from V and 12 bases from J, with 21 bases between. Germline CDR1 SGHRS, CDR2 YFSETQ. The CDR3 is 15 residues long. The CDR3 spells CASSFGQTSPARQFF. CDR3 in DNA: TGCGCCAGCAGCTTCGGACAGACTAGCCCTGCTAGGCAGTTCTTC.

This rearrangement joins TRBV12-3 or TRBV12-4 to TRBJ1-5, with 8 bases that match TRBD1. The CDR3 is made up of 13 amino acids. Trimming removed 6 bases from V and 15 bases from J; junction bases left unmatched: 13. The CDR3, as DNA: TGTGCCAGCAGCACGCAACAGGGGGGAGAAGGGCATTTT. Protein sequence: CASSTQQGGEGHF.

This clonotype was observed at least ten times. The J gene is TRBJ2-1, the V gene TRBV5-1; the match to TRBD2 covers 9 bases. V gave up 1 base and J gave up 1 base; unmatched junction bases: 0. Germline V gene sequence: CDR1 SGHRS, CDR2 YFSETQ. This CDR3 is built from 15 residues. CDR3 amino acids: CASSLTSGSYNEQFF. For the CDR3, the DNA is TGCGCCAGCAGCTTGACTAGCGGGTCCTACAATGAGCAGTTCTTC.

V usage is TRBV20-1 and J usage is TRBJ2-1, with a possible D match to TRBD1 (6 bases). Germline CDR1 and CDR2: DFQATT and SNEGSKA (reference sequence). The CDR3 has 15 amino acids. Trimming took 3 bases from V and 2 from J, leaving 14 bases between them. CDR3 DNA: TGCAGTGCTAGCGTCGCAGGGGTCGCCTACAATGAGCAGTTCTTC. This translates into CSASVAGVAYNEQFF.

This clonotype was found many times. The chain recombines TRBV9 with TRBJ1-5; D unresolved. CDR1 is SGDLS, CDR2 YYNGEE, per germline. Trimming took off 0 bases at V and 5 bases at J, with 15 bases between the two ends. The CDR3 runs to 16 residues. Here the CDR3 reads CASSVGGGPLDQPQHF. CDR3 nucleotide sequence: TGTGCCAGCAGCGTAGGAGGAGGTCCCCTGGATCAGCCCCAGCATTTT.

This clonotype came up a few times. This sequence joins TRBV20-1 and TRBJ1-6; D is uncertain. CDR1 DFQATT and CDR2 SNEGSKA come from the germline V gene (reference sequence). CDR3 size: 16 residues. Trimming took off 0 bases at V and 9 bases at J, with 18 bases between the two ends. The CDR3 DNA reads TGCAGTGCTAGAGATCTTGAGAGGCAGCTAGCTTCACCCCTCCACTTT. This sequence encodes CSARDLERQLASPLHF.

CDR3 protein: CASSAGPRGFYEQYV. Written as DNA, the CDR3 is TGCGCCAGCAGTGCTGGTCCAAGGGGATTTTACGAGCAGTACGTC. This chain uses TRBV10-2 with TRBJ2-7; a possible D gene is TRBD1 (5 bases). Between the trimmed V and J ends, which lost 4 bases and 4 bases, there was a span of 17 bases. Germline CDR1 is WSHSY and CDR2 is SAAADI. The CDR3 has 15 residues.

This clonotype came up many times. This chain joins TRBV15 and TRBJ1-5; no firm D call. V gave up 5 bases and J gave up 9 bases, with 11 bases separating them. The CDR3 runs to 12 residues. CDR1 and CDR2 (germline): LNHNV, YYDKDF (reference sequence). CDR3: CATSVRSLPQHF. The CDR3 DNA reads as TGTGCCACCAGCGTCAGGTCCTTGCCCCAGCATTTT.

The chain carries TRBV3-1 and TRBJ1-2, with no clear D. This CDR3 contains 14 residues. V lost 2 bases and J lost 4, with 11 bases in between. Germline V gene data show CDR1 as LGHDT and CDR2 as YNNKEL (reference sequence). Here the CDR3 reads CASSQSAEGYGYTF. As DNA, the CDR3 is TGTGCCAGCAGCCAATCCGCGGAAGGCTATGGCTACACCTTC.

This clonotype was observed at least ten times. This sequence joins TRBV5-1 and TRBJ2-5; tentative D call: TRBD1 (5 bases). Deletions cut 3 bases from V and 2 bases from J, with 11 bases between. This CDR3 region has 14 residues. Germline loops: CDR1 SGHRS, CDR2 YFSETQ. CDR3 sequence (DNA): TGCGCCAGCAGCTCGGGCAGGGCTCAAGAGACCCAGTACTTC. Translated: CASSSGRAQETQYF.

This clonotype was seen at least ten times. In DNA form, the CDR3 reads TGTGCCAGCGAGGGACAGGGACCGGAGGCGAACACCGGGGAGCTGTTTTTT. It codes for CASEGQGPEANTGELFF. The V call is TRBV11-2, the J call TRBJ2-2, with 9 positions matching TRBD1. Unmatched junction bases numbered 10, after V lost 8 bases and J lost 0 bases. The CDR3 runs to 17 residues. From germline, CDR1 is SGHAT and CDR2 FQNNGV.